Only a few counts were recorded for the clone carrying this TCR beta chain. The data were taken from a study of T cell changes during pregnancy in multiple sclerosis. The CDR3 contains 13 residues. Trimming took 8 bases from V and 3 from J; bases not matched to a gene: 6. Germline CDR1 is ENHRY and CDR2 is SYGVKD. The data were produced by immunoSEQ multiplex PCR, yet TCRdb's version contains in-frame clones alone and is incomplete. Of approximately 85,000 clones detected, more than 85% appear once; the ten largest clones hold more than 2.5%. The gene calls are TRBV10-3 and TRBJ1-2, with 7 bases aligning to TRBD1. This TCR was sampled from a female donor with multiple sclerosis, enrolled in a pregnancy study. Sample: peripheral blood, taken in the first trimester of pregnancy. The CDR3 loop is CAIRIDRDYGYTF. CDR3 in DNA: TGTGCCATCCGGATAGACAGGGACTATGGCTACACCTTC.